The next 31 T cell receptor beta chains were all read from a single sample in a study of shared clonotypes between healthy human individuals. Profiled with immunoSEQ multiplex PCR; TCRdb holds only in-frame clones, not every one. The data contain hundreds of thousands of clones, 60% to 75% of them seen just once; the ten biggest clones take up around 2%. Sequenced material: memory CD4+ T cells sorted from blood. Subset denoted: CD45RA-negative fraction. Receptor source: a woman aged 25-40 years in good health.

The chain is built from TRBV6-6 and TRBJ2-7; 9 bases map to TRBD2. Germline lookup yields CDR1 MNHNY and CDR2 SVGAGI (reference sequence). The CDR3 runs 15 residues. Germline trimming cut 2 bases from V and 4 bases from J; bases unmatched to any gene: 6. In DNA form, the CDR3 reads TGTGCCAGCAGTTACGCGGGAGGGCCTCGGTACGAGCAGTACTTC. This codes for CASSYAGGPRYEQYF.

The chain joins TRBV7-9 to TRBJ2-2; 9 nucleotides agree with TRBD1. Germline V gives CDR1 SEHNR, CDR2 FQNEAQ (reference sequence). With 6 bases clipped from V and 6 bases from J, the junction kept 14 bases outside the gene matches. The CDR3 contains 17 residues. The CDR3 reads CASSDPGTGSRAGELFF. The CDR3 DNA reads TGTGCCAGCAGTGACCCCGGGACAGGGTCGAGGGCCGGGGAGCTGTTTTTT. The full variable domain, in which reference TRBV7-9 and TRBJ2-2 provide the parts outside the CDR3, is DTGVSQNPRHKITKRGQNVTFRCDPISEHNRLYWYRQTLGQGPEFLTYFQNEAQLEKSRLLSDRFSAERPKGSFSTLEIQRTEQGDSAMYLCASSDPGTGSRAGELFFGEGSRLTVL.

This clone was picked up a small number of times. J is TRBJ2-2 and V is TRBV5-1, with 9 bases that match TRBD2. CDR1 is SGHRS, CDR2 YFSETQ, per germline. There are 16 residues in the CDR3. The V and J ends lost 0 bases and 4 bases, in that order; junction bases with no gene match: 4. The CDR3 loop reads CASSLGVAGVTGELFF. DNA of the CDR3: TGCGCCAGCAGCTTGGGGGTAGCGGGAGTCACCGGGGAGCTGTTTTTT. Variable domain in full (rest from reference TRBV5-1 and TRBJ2-2): KAGVTQTPRYLIKTRGQQVTLSCSPISGHRSVSWYQQTPGQGLQFLFEYFSETQRNKGNFPGRFSGRQFSNSRSEMNVSTLELGDSALYLCASSLGVAGVTGELFFGEGSRLTVL.

The V gene is TRBV19, the J gene TRBJ2-5; D unclear. The V and J ends lost 6 bases and 2 bases respectively, with 4 bases between them. The CDR3 length is 11 residues. The germline CDR1 and CDR2 sequences are LNHDA and SQIVND (reference sequence). The CDR3 loop is CASRGQETQYF. The DNA for the CDR3 is TGTGCCAGTAGAGGTCAAGAGACCCAGTACTTC.

V and J are TRBV7-9 and TRBJ2-1; D is uncertain. V was clipped by 2 bases and J by 4 bases, with 6 bases between them. The CDR3 sequence is 13 residues long. The germline gives CDR1 SEHNR, CDR2 FQNEAQ (reference sequence). CDR3 nucleotides: TGTGCCAGCAGCTTACCCCCTTACAATGAGCAGTTCTTC. This codes for CASSLPPYNEQFF.

As regards this clone: Given a far larger clone just one base away, this is likely a sequencing read error. The chain combines TRBV7-9 with TRBJ1-3; D ambiguous. Looked up from germline, CDR1 is SEHNR and CDR2 is FQNEAQ (reference sequence). This CDR3 contains 15 residues. The ends were cut back, 1 base at V and 0 bases at J, with 7 bases in the middle. CDR3 coding DNA: TGTGCCAGCAGCTTAGGAACAGTCTCTGGAAACACCATATATTTT. Translating it yields CASSLGTVSGNTIYF.

The chain couples TRBV4-2 to TRBJ1-2, with 9 bases aligning to TRBD1. Germline V gene data show CDR1 as LGHNA and CDR2 as YNFKEQ. V lost 5 bases and J lost 5; bases outside the gene matches: 15. The CDR3 contains 17 residues. CDR3 region: CASSDRTPGQGGYGYTF. The CDR3 DNA is TGTGCCAGCAGCGATAGAACGCCGGGACAGGGAGGATATGGCTACACCTTC.

This clone has a single count. The J gene is TRBJ2-5, the V gene TRBV7-9, with 7 positions matching TRBD1. The CDR3 consists of 13 residues. Trimming took 6 bases from V and 5 from J; bases not matched to a gene: 6. Germline V gene sequence: CDR1 SEHNR, CDR2 FQNEAQ (reference sequence). CDR3 DNA sequence: TGTGCCAGCAGGAGGGACAGACAGGAGACCCAGTACTTC. Its translation: CASRRDRQETQYF.

This chain links TRBV6-6 with TRBJ2-5; D gene unclear. CDR1 MNHNY and CDR2 SVGAGI come from the germline V gene (reference sequence). V lost 4 bases and J 3 bases, leaving 9 bases between the germline ends. The CDR3 has 13 amino acids. This CDR3 reads CASSSHVEETQYF. CDR3 bases: TGTGCCAGCAGTTCACACGTGGAAGAGACCCAGTACTTC.

The chain carries TRBV28 and TRBJ2-2; 7 bases line up with TRBD1. Per germline, CDR1 MDHEN and CDR2 SYDVKM. The V segment lost 4 bases and the J segment 4 bases; nucleotides outside the gene matches: 9. The CDR3 consists of 16 residues. The CDR3 nucleotides read TGTGCCAGCAGTTCCAGACAGGGTCGTGGCACCGGGGAGCTGTTTTTT. This sequence encodes CASSSRQGRGTGELFF.

In this sample, this clone turned up a few times. This chain uses TRBV29-1 with TRBJ1-2; possibly TRBD1 for D (6 bases). The germline CDR1 and CDR2 sequences are SQVTM and ANQGSEA. The V gene lost 2 bases and the J gene lost 7 bases, with 11 bases spanning the gap. The CDR3 has 12 amino acids. The CDR3 loop is CSVETGGGGYTF. The DNA for the CDR3 is TGCAGCGTTGAAACGGGGGGCGGTGGCTACACCTTC.

The chain combines TRBV27 with TRBJ1-2; no definite D call. The CDR3 is 18 amino acids. V gave up 5 bases and J gave up 4 bases, with 26 bases separating them. CDR1 and CDR2 from the germline V gene are MNHEY and SMNVEV (reference sequence). CDR3 DNA: TGTGCCAGCAGTATCACACCCTCCGGACTTCGGGAGGGCTATGGCTACACCTTC. Amino acids: CASSITPSGLREGYGYTF.

This clone was detected only a few times. The sample holds other DNA sequences that translate to the same CDR3. The chain combines TRBV5-4 with TRBJ2-5; 12 bases agree with TRBD2. Per germline, CDR1 SGHNT and CDR2 YYREEE (reference sequence). The length of the CDR3 is 15 residues. V lost 5 bases to trimming and J lost 4 bases; unmatched junction nucleotides: 6. DNA of the CDR3: TGTGCCAGCAGTCTAGCGGGAGGGCCGGGAGAGACCCAGTACTTC. Translating gives CASSLAGGPGETQYF.

This clone was found a few times. The chain recombines TRBV5-1 with TRBJ2-1, with 9 bases that match TRBD2. Per the germline V gene, CDR1 is SGHRS and CDR2 is YFSETQ. The CDR3 runs to 13 residues. Losses at the gene ends were 1 base for V and 10 bases for J; bases not matched to a gene: 3. CDR3 nucleotide sequence: TGCGCCAGCAGCTTGTTTGCGGGAGGGGAGCAGTTCTTC. As protein: CASSLFAGGEQFF.

The chain links TRBV28 to TRBJ2-2; 7 bases match TRBD2. In germline, CDR1 is MDHEN, CDR2 SYDVKM. The CDR3 extends over 17 amino acids. J gave up 2 bases and V 6 bases, and 12 bases lay outside the gene matches. DNA of the CDR3: TGTGCCAGCAGGGCTACTAGCGCCCCTACCAACACCGGGGAGCTGTTTTTT. Protein product: CASRATSAPTNTGELFF.

This rearrangement joins TRBV29-1 to TRBJ2-7; weak D call: TRBD1 (5 bases). V dropped 6 bases and J dropped 3 bases, with 15 bases sitting between them. This CDR3 has 13 residues. Germline CDR1 is SQVTM and CDR2 is ANQGSEA. CDR3 DNA sequence: TGCAGCGTAAGGGGTCAGCCATTCTACGAGCAGTACTTC. Its protein product is CSVRGQPFYEQYF.

This clone showed up many times. The chain recombines TRBV30 with TRBJ2-7; D gene ambiguous. CDR1 and CDR2 from the germline V gene are GTSNPN and SVGIG (reference sequence). This CDR3 has 14 residues. V lost 5 bases and J 6 bases, leaving 20 bases between the germline ends. This chain's CDR3 is CAWEITGKASEQYF. The CDR3 DNA sequence: TGTGCCTGGGAGATAACCGGTAAAGCCAGCGAGCAGTACTTC. Using reference TRBV30 and TRBJ2-7 for the parts outside the CDR3, the full variable domain is SQTIHQWPATLVQPVGSPLSLECTVEGTSNPNLYWYRQAAGRGLQLLFYSVGIGQISSEVPQNLSASRPQDRQFILSSKKLLLSDSGFYLCAWEITGKASEQYFGPGTRLTVT.

This clone was detected only a few times. This same CDR3 is encoded by further DNA sequences in the sample. This sequence joins TRBV18 and TRBJ1-1, with TRBD1 matching 7 bases. From germline, CDR1 is KGHSH and CDR2 LQKENI. With V trimmed by 3 bases and J by 8 bases, 3 bases remained unmatched. The length of the CDR3 is 12 residues. The CDR3 is CASSPRQGEAFF. CDR3 in DNA: TGTGCCAGCTCACCCCGACAGGGCGAAGCTTTCTTT.

The chain is built from TRBV7-2 and TRBJ2-4; 7 bases are a match to TRBD2. The V segment lost 5 bases and the J segment 3 bases; nucleotides outside the gene matches: 7. The CDR3 sequence is 15 residues long. Germline CDR1 is SGHTA and CDR2 is FQGNSA. The CDR3, as DNA: TGTGCCAGCAGCAACCTAGGACTAGTCAAAAACATTCAGTACTTC. This gives the protein CASSNLGLVKNIQYF.

As DNA, the CDR3 is TGTGCCAGCAGTTTGCCCGGGACAGCTAATGAAAAACTGTTTTTT. Amino acids: CASSLPGTANEKLFF. The J gene is TRBJ1-4, the V gene TRBV28; 7 bases are shared with TRBD1. After removal of 3 bases from V and 3 bases from J, the junction contained 4 bases not matched to a gene. The germline V gene encodes CDR1 MDHEN and CDR2 SYDVKM. CDR3 length: 15 amino acids. The whole variable domain, remainder taken from reference TRBV28 and TRBJ1-4, is DVKVTQSSRYLVKRTGEKVFLECVQDMDHENMFWYRQDPGLGLRLIYFSYDVKMKEKGDIPEGYSVSREKKERFSLILESASTNQTSMYLCASSLPGTANEKLFFGSGTQLSVL.

V usage is TRBV29-1 and J usage is TRBJ2-7; TRBD1 might be the D (5 bases). Trimming left V 7 bases short and J 4 bases short, with 17 bases between. Germline V gene lookup returns CDR1 SQVTM and CDR2 ANQGSEA. This CDR3 has 13 amino acids. The CDR3 nucleotides are TGCAGCGCCAATTACCCAGACAGTTACGAGCAGTACTTC. This sequence encodes CSANYPDSYEQYF.

The genes are TRBV9 and TRBJ2-2, with a possible D match to TRBD1 (6 bases). Germline CDR1 and CDR2: SGDLS and YYNGEE. The CDR3 contains 15 residues. V lost 3 bases and J lost 2, with 11 bases in between. The DNA for the CDR3 is TGTGCCAGCAGCGAGCAGGGGTTAAACACCGGGGAGCTGTTTTTT. Translated, it gives CASSEQGLNTGELFF.

In its sample, this clone was seen many times. This sample includes further DNA sequences coding for the same CDR3. This rearrangement joins TRBV15 to TRBJ1-4; 10 nucleotides match TRBD1. This CDR3 contains 14 residues. V lost 3 bases, J lost 5 bases, and 0 bases stayed unmatched. Germline V gene sequence: CDR1 LNHNV, CDR2 YYDKDF (reference sequence). Here the CDR3 reads CATSRGQGNEKLFF. CDR3 in DNA: TGTGCCACCAGCAGGGGACAGGGGAATGAAAAACTGTTTTTT.

In this sample, this clone turned up a few times. The rearrangement uses TRBV30 and TRBJ1-5; the D is unclear. V shed 1 base and J shed 3 bases, with 16 bases lying between them. CDR1 is GTSNPN, CDR2 SVGIG, per germline (reference sequence). This CDR3 has 16 residues. The CDR3 DNA follows: TGTGCCTGGAGTGCAGGTTTCCTAGCTATCAATCAGCCCCAGCATTTT. It translates to CAWSAGFLAINQPQHF.

The chain couples TRBV30 to TRBJ2-1; the D gene could be TRBD1 or TRBD2 (5 bases each). The CDR3 contains 14 residues. Trimming pared 2 bases from V and 6 bases from J, leaving 14 bases between. Per germline, CDR1 GTSNPN and CDR2 SVGIG (reference sequence). Here the CDR3 reads CAWSPGTPSNEQFF. The CDR3 DNA is TGTGCCTGGAGTCCCGGGACCCCGTCCAATGAGCAGTTCTTC.

The chain links TRBV7-2 to TRBJ2-7; 7 bases fit TRBD2. V lost 3 bases, J lost 5 bases, and 10 bases stayed unmatched. This CDR3 has 15 amino acids. Germline V gene sequence: CDR1 SGHTA, CDR2 FQGNSA. As DNA, the CDR3 is TGTGCCAGCAGCTTTAGCGGGTCCGACCTCCACGAGCAGTACTTC. Protein sequence: CASSFSGSDLHEQYF.

The chain carries TRBV29-1 and TRBJ1-1; D gene ambiguous. With 3 bases removed from V and 1 base from J, the gap between germline ends came to 9 bases. Per the germline V gene, CDR1 is SQVTM and CDR2 is ANQGSEA. This CDR3 contains 13 residues. CDR3 bases: TGCAGCGTTGATACCGGGCGGAACACTGAAGCTTTCTTT. As protein: CSVDTGRNTEAFF.

The V call is TRBV19, the J call TRBJ2-3; unclear D gene. CDR3 length: 16 amino acids. Trimming shortened V by 10 bases and J by 3 bases, and 23 bases separated the two germline ends. Germline CDR1 is LNHDA and CDR2 is SQIVND (reference sequence). The chain's CDR3 is CAIASNGLSGTDTQYF. CDR3 DNA: TGTGCCATTGCTAGTAACGGCCTTTCTGGGACAGATACGCAGTATTTT.

The J gene is TRBJ1-4, the V gene TRBV7-9, with TRBD1 matching 9 bases. The junction had 15 bases not matched to a gene; V was cut back by 0 bases and J by 10 bases. Germline CDR1 reads SEHNR; CDR2 reads FQNEAQ (reference sequence). This CDR3 has 18 amino acids. CDR3 region: CASSLALNFRDRVRKLFF. The CDR3 DNA reads as TGTGCCAGCAGCTTAGCGCTTAATTTTCGGGACAGGGTGCGAAAACTGTTTTTT. Drawing the rest from reference TRBV7-9 and TRBJ1-4, the complete variable domain is DTGVSQNPRHKITKRGQNVTFRCDPISEHNRLYWYRQTLGQGPEFLTYFQNEAQLEKSRLLSDRFSAERPKGSFSTLEIQRTEQGDSAMYLCASSLALNFRDRVRKLFFGSGTQLSVL.

The chain employs TRBV7-2 and TRBJ2-3; TRBD2 matches at 9 bases. This CDR3 region has 16 residues. J gave up 2 bases and V 4 bases, and 7 bases lay outside the gene matches. Looked up from germline, CDR1 is SGHTA and CDR2 is FQGNSA. CDR3 protein: CASSSGLAGITDTQYF. CDR3 nucleotides: TGTGCCAGCAGCTCGGGGCTAGCGGGAATCACAGATACGCAGTATTTT.

The chain combines TRBV6-1 with TRBJ2-3, with D tentatively TRBD1 or TRBD2 (5 bases each). The CDR3 length is 15 residues. Germline CDR1 and CDR2: MNHNS and SASEGT. V was shortened by 3 bases and J by 2 bases, with 12 bases between the two germline ends. CDR3 protein: CASSEALGDTDTQYF. Here the CDR3 DNA reads TGTGCCAGCAGTGAGGCCTTGGGGGACACAGATACGCAGTATTTT.